The 2 T cell receptor beta chains below come from one sample, sequenced in a study of blood T cell repertoires in COVID-19. The repertoire was sequenced with immunoSEQ multiplex PCR; TCRdb's copy has only in-frame clones and lacks some. The sample lists 150,000 to 200,000 clones; approximately 90% were seen once. The sample consisted of peripheral blood. The receptors shown here come from a man in his forties with active or convalescent COVID-19.

The chain links TRBV6-5 to TRBJ2-7; TRBD2 aligns across 10 bases. Trimming cost V 5 bases and J 5 bases; bases outside gene matches: 9. The CDR3 extends over 15 amino acids. Germline V gives CDR1 MNHEY, CDR2 SVGAGI. In DNA, the CDR3 is TGTGCCAGCAGTCCTATTGGGCTAGCGGGGGACGAGCAGTACTTC. Encoded protein: CASSPIGLAGDEQYF.

The genes are TRBV30 and TRBJ2-1; TRBD2 might be the D (7 bases). Germline V lookup: CDR1 GTSNPN, CDR2 SVGIG (reference sequence). V was pared by 4 bases and J by 9 bases, with 16 bases between. The CDR3 has 13 amino acids. The CDR3 sequence is CAWMEGGVGEQFF. For the CDR3, the DNA is TGTGCCTGGATGGAAGGGGGGGTTGGTGAGCAGTTCTTC.